This TCR beta chain came from a study of T cell repertoires in cytomegalovirus infection. At the level of the study: Recently identified HLA-C-restricted CMV epitopes were used, and well-studied HLA-B-restricted CMV epitopes were used as well. Evidence of both CMV infection and a matching HLA type came from public TCR beta signatures. General study findings and limits: Across the ex vivo response, the dominant clonotypes were HLA-C-restricted CMV-specific TCR beta clonotypes.

There are 14 residues in the CDR3. Germline loops: CDR1 MNHEY, CDR2 SMNVEV (reference sequence). Unmatched junction bases numbered 5, after V lost 3 bases and J lost 5 bases. TCRdb re-analysed the reads in MiXCR, keeping a single row per CDR3 protein. The sample carries around 900,000 distinct CDR3 sequences, more than 25% recorded once. This clonotype came up a few times. Antigen: not known. This clonotype was sampled from a human donor in good health (CMV status not recorded). Some clones in this sample may be carry-over from other donors' samples. The genes are TRBV27 and TRBJ2-5; TRBD2 agrees at 8 bases. Sequencing used cultured CD8+ T cells from PBMCs, obtained from culture after CMV antigen stimulation. In nucleotides, the CDR3 is TGTGCCAGCAGTTTGGGACTAGATGGTGAGACCCAGTACTTC. This translates into CASSLGLDGETQYF.